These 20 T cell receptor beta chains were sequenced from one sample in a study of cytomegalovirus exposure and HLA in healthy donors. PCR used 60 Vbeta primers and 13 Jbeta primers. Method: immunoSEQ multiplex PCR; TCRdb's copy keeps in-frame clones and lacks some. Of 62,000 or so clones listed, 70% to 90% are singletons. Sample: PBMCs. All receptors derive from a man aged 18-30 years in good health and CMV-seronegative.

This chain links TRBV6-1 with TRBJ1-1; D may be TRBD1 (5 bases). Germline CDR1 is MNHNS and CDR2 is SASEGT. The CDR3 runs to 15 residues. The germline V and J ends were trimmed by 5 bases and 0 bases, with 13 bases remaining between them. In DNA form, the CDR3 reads TGTGCCAGCAGTCCTCGACAGAAGTTGAACACTGAAGCTTTCTTT. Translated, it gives CASSPRQKLNTEAFF.

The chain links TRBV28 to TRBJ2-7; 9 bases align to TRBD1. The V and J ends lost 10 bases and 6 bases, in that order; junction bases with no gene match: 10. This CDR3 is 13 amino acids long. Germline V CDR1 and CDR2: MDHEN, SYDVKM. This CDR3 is CATRGTGMSEQYF. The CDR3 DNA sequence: TGTGCCACTCGGGGGACAGGGATGAGCGAGCAGTACTTC.

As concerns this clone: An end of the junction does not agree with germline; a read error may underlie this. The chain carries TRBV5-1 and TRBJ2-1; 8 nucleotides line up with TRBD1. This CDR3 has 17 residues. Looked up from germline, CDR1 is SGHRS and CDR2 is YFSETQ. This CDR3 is CASSLEPGQVGGNGQFF. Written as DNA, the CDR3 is TGCGCCAGCAGCTTGGAACCGGGACAGGTTGGGGGAAATGGGCAGTTCTTC.

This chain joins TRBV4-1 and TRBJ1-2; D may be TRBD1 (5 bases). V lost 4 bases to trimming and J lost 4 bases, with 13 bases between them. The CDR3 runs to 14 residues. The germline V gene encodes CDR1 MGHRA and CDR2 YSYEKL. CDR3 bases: TGCGCCAGCAGCCCCGGGGGGGGAACCTATGGCTACACCTTC. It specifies CASSPGGGTYGYTF.

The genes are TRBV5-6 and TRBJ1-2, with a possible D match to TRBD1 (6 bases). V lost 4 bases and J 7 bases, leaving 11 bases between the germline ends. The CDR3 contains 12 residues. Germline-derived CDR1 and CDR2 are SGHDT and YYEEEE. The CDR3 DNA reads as TGTGCCAGCAGCCCCTTAGGGGGTGGCTACACCTTC. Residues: CASSPLGGGYTF.

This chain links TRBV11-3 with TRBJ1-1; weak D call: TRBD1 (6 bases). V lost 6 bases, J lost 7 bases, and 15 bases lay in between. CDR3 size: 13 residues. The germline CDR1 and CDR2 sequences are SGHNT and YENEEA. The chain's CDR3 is CASRHREGVEAFF. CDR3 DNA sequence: TGTGCCAGCAGGCATCGAGAGGGGGTTGAAGCTTTCTTT.

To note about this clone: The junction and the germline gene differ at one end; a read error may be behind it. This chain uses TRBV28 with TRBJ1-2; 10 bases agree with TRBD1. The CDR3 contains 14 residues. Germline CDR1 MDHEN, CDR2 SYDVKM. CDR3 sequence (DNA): TGTGCCAGCAGCCTGGGACAGGGGATACAAGGCTGCACCTTC. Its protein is CASSLGQGIQGCTF.

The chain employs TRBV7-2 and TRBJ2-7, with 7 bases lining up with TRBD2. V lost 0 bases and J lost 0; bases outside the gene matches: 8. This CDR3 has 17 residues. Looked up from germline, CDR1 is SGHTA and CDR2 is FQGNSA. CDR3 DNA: TGTGCCAGCAGCTTAGCGGGGGGGTACTCTAACTCCTACGAGCAGTACTTC. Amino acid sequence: CASSLAGGYSNSYEQYF. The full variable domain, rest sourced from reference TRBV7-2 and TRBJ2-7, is GAGVSQSPSNKVTEKGKDVELRCDPISGHTALYWYRQSLGQGLEFLIYFQGNSAPDKSGLPSDRFSAERTGGSVSTLTIQRTQQEDSAVYLCASSLAGGYSNSYEQYFGPGTRLTVT.

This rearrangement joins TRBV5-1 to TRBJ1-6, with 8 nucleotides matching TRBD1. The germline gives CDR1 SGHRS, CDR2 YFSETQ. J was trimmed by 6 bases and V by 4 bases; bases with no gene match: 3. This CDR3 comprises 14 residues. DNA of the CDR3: TGCGCCAGCAGCCCCGGACAGGGTAATTCACCCCTCCACTTT. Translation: CASSPGQGNSPLHF.

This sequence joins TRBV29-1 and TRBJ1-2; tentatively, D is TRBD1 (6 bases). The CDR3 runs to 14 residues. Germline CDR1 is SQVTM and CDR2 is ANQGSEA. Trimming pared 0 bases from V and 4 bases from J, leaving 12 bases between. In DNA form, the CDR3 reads TGCAGCGTTGAAGATTTGAGGGGGGGCTATGGCTACACCTTC. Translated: CSVEDLRGGYGYTF.

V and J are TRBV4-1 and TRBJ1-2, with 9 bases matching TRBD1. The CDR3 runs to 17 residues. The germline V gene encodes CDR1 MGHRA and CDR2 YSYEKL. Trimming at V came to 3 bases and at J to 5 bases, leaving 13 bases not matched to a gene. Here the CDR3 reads CASSQTSGTGTSYGYTF. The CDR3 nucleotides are TGCGCCAGCAGCCAGACATCCGGGACAGGGACGTCTTATGGCTACACCTTC.

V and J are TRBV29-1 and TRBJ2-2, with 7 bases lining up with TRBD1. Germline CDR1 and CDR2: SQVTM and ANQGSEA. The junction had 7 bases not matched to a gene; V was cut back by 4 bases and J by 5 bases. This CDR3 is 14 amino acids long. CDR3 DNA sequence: TGCAGCGTTGGACCAGGGGGAACGACCGGGGAGCTGTTTTTT. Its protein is CSVGPGGTTGELFF.

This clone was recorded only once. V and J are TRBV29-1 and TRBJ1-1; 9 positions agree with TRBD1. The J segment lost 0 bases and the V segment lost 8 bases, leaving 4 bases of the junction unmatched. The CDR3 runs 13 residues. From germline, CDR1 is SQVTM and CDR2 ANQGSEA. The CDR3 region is CSPRTGVNTEAFF. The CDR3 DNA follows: TGCAGCCCCCGGACAGGGGTGAACACTGAAGCTTTCTTT.

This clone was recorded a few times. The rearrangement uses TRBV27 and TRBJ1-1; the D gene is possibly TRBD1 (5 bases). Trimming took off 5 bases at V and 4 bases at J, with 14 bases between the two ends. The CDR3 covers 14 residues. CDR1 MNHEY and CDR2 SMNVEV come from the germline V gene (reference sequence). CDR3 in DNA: TGTGCCAGCAGTCCCTTGGGGCAGGGCACTGAAGCTTTCTTT. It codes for CASSPLGQGTEAFF.

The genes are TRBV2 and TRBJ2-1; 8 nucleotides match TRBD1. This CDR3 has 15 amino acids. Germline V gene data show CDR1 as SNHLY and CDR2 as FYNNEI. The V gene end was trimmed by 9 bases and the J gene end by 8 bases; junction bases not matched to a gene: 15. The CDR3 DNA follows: TGTGCCAGTGATAGACAGGGGACGATTACGGATGAGCAGTTCTTC. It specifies CASDRQGTITDEQFF.

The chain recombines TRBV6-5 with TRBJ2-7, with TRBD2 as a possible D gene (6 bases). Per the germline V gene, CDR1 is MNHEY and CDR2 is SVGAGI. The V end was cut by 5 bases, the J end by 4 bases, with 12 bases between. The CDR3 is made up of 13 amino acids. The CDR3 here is CASSLGTYYEQYF. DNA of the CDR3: TGTGCCAGCAGTCTCGGGACTTATTACGAGCAGTACTTC.

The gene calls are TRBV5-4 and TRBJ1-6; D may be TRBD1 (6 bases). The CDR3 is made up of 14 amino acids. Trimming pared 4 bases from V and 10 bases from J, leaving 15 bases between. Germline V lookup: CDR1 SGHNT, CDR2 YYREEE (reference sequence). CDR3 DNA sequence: TGTGCCAGCAGCCGTGGACAGCCCAACTCACCCCTCCACTTT. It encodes CASSRGQPNSPLHF.

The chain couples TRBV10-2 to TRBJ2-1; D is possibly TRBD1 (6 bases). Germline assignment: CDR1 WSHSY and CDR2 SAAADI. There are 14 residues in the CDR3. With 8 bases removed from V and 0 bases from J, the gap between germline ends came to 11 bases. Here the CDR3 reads CASGTLSSYNEQFF. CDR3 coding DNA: TGCGCCAGCGGGACACTAAGCTCCTACAATGAGCAGTTCTTC.

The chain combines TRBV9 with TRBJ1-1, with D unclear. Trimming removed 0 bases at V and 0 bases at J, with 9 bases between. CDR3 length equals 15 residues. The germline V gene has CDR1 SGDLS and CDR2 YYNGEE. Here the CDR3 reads CASSVVSLMNTEAFF. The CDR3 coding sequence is TGTGCCAGCAGCGTAGTAAGCCTTATGAACACTGAAGCTTTCTTT.

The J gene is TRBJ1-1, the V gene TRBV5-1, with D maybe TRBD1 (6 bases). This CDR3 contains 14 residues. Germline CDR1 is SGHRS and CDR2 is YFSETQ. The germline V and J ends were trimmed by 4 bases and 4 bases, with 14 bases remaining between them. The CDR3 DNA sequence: TGCGCCAGCAGCCCTTTACAGGGTCCCACTGAAGCTTTCTTT. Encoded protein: CASSPLQGPTEAFF.